The 15 T cell receptor beta chains presented below share a single source sample, sequenced in a study of CD8 T cells in ankylosing spondylitis. The antigens of these receptors remain unknown. Using its own MiXCR run on the 5' RACE reads, TCRdb lists one record per CDR3 protein. The data show some 800,000 distinct CDR3 sequences, 12% seen once. Points from the study as a whole: Seemingly distinctive of ankylosing spondylitis blood was a TCR beta motif formed by eight highly homologous variants.

The sample comprised blood, either unsorted or a sorted T cell fraction (not recorded which). These receptors were taken from a male donor with ankylosing spondylitis.

In this sample, this clonotype turned up a few times. The V call is TRBV24-1, the J call TRBJ2-3; 8 nucleotides align to TRBD1. V was clipped by 7 bases and J by 3 bases; unmatched bases: 8. This CDR3 contains 15 residues. CDR1 KGHDR and CDR2 SFDVKD come from the germline V gene. DNA of the CDR3: TGTGCCACCAGGGTGACAGGGGACGGAACAGATACGCAGTATTTT. Its protein is CATRVTGDGTDTQYF.

J is TRBJ1-6 and V is TRBV5-1; D gene unclear. This CDR3 has 13 amino acids. V lost 0 bases, J lost 9 bases, and 7 bases lay in between. The germline V gene encodes CDR1 SGHRS and CDR2 YFSETQ. CDR3: CASSLGASSPLHF. The DNA for the CDR3 is TGCGCCAGCAGCTTGGGGGCATCTTCACCCCTCCACTTT.

The V and J genes are TRBV3-1 and TRBJ1-1; a possible D gene is TRBD1 (5 bases). This CDR3 is built from 11 residues. V shed 2 bases and J shed 11 bases, with 9 bases lying between them. CDR1 is LGHDT, CDR2 YNNKEL, per germline (reference sequence). CDR3 in amino acids: CASSQRQRAFF. The CDR3 bases are TGTGCCAGCAGCCAACGACAGAGGGCTTTCTTT.

In its sample, this clonotype was seen a few times. This rearrangement joins TRBV6-2 or TRBV6-3 to TRBJ1-1; D is unclear. CDR1 is MNHEY, CDR2 SVGEGT, per germline. This CDR3 spans 14 amino acids. V lost 0 bases to trimming and J lost 2 bases, with 7 bases between them. DNA of the CDR3: TGTGCCAGCAGTTACTCGAACACAAACACTGAAGCTTTCTTT. This encodes CASSYSNTNTEAFF.

Only a few counts were recorded for this clonotype. The chain carries TRBV5-1 and TRBJ1-2, with 7 bases identical to TRBD1. V lost 4 bases and J lost 8; bases outside the gene matches: 11. Germline values: CDR1 SGHRS, CDR2 YFSETQ. The CDR3 runs to 14 residues. CDR3 bases: TGCGCCAGCAGCCACCCTGACAGGGAGAGCGGCTACACCTTC. This encodes CASSHPDRESGYTF.

In its sample, this clonotype was seen a few times. This chain uses TRBV6-1 with TRBJ2-7; D not certain. The CDR3 extends over 14 amino acids. V gave up 10 bases and J gave up 3 bases, with 19 bases separating them. The germline gives CDR1 MNHNS, CDR2 SASEGT. This chain's CDR3 is CATRMTGIRYEQYF. DNA of the CDR3: TGTGCCACCCGAATGACTGGCATCCGCTACGAGCAGTACTTC.

The gene calls are TRBV5-1 and TRBJ2-3; unclear D gene. This CDR3 contains 14 residues. The germline gives CDR1 SGHRS, CDR2 YFSETQ. Trimming took 4 bases from V and 3 from J, leaving 12 bases between them. The CDR3 region is CASSLPLVTDTQYF. CDR3 in DNA: TGCGCCAGCAGCCTACCATTGGTTACAGATACGCAGTATTTT.

The V and J genes are TRBV10-3 and TRBJ1-2; 10 bases are a match to TRBD1. The CDR3 runs 14 residues. With 7 bases clipped from V and 3 bases from J, the junction kept 5 bases outside the gene matches. Per germline, CDR1 ENHRY and CDR2 SYGVKD. This CDR3 is CAINPTGGDYGYTF. CDR3 bases: TGTGCCATCAATCCGACAGGGGGCGACTATGGCTACACCTTC.

The J gene is TRBJ1-1, the V gene TRBV19; D unclear. V lost 4 bases to trimming and J lost 10 bases, with 10 bases between them. This CDR3 spans 11 amino acids. The V gene's germline CDR1 is LNHDA and CDR2 SQIVND (reference sequence). The CDR3 loop is CASSSGGGAFF. Written as DNA, the CDR3 is TGTGCCAGTAGTAGCGGTGGCGGAGCTTTCTTT. The full variable domain, rest sourced from reference TRBV19 and TRBJ1-1, is DGGITQSPKYLFRKEGQNVTLSCEQNLNHDAMYWYRQDPGQGLRLIYYSQIVNDFQKGDIAEGYSVSREKKESFPLTVTSAQKNPTAFYLCASSSGGGAFFGQGTRLTVV.

The sample holds a few counts of this clonotype. The chain carries TRBV9 and TRBJ1-2; tentative D call: TRBD1 (5 bases). V was trimmed by 4 bases and J by 8 bases, leaving 9 bases between them. This CDR3 has 11 amino acids. CDR1 and CDR2 (germline): SGDLS, YYNGEE. The chain's CDR3 is CASSTGGGYTF. CDR3 nucleotide sequence: TGTGCCAGCAGCACCGGGGGGGGCTACACCTTC.

V gene TRBV6-5 combines with J gene TRBJ1-2; D might be TRBD1 (5 bases). V was clipped by 4 bases and J by 4 bases, with 13 bases between them. Germline V gene data show CDR1 as MNHEY and CDR2 as SVGAGI. This CDR3 spans 14 amino acids. Here the CDR3 reads CASSWTRDGYGYTF. The CDR3 nucleotides read TGTGCCAGCAGTTGGACAAGGGACGGCTATGGCTACACCTTC.

The DNA for the CDR3 is TGCAGTGCTAGTCGGTCGGGACAGCTGAACACTGAAGCTTTCTTT. Its translation is CSASRSGQLNTEAFF. The chain uses TRBV20-1 and TRBJ1-1; 7 bases fit TRBD1. The CDR3 loop spans 15 amino acids. After removal of 3 bases from V and 0 bases from J, the junction contained 7 bases not matched to a gene. Germline V gene lookup returns CDR1 DFQATT and CDR2 SNEGSKA (reference sequence).

In nucleotides, the CDR3 is TGCAGTGTATTACCCTGGGAGACCCAGTACTTC. Protein product: CSVLPWETQYF. The chain joins TRBV20-1 to TRBJ2-5; D not resolved. The CDR3 extends over 11 amino acids. Trimming removed 7 bases from V and 5 bases from J, with 11 bases in between. Germline values: CDR1 DFQATT, CDR2 SNEGSKA (reference sequence).

This clonotype was counted many times. The chain has TRBV20-1 and TRBJ2-7; TRBD1 matches at 9 bases. Germline lookup yields CDR1 DFQATT and CDR2 SNEGSKA (reference sequence). The V segment lost 6 bases and the J segment 5 bases; nucleotides outside the gene matches: 14. This CDR3 spans 15 amino acids. The CDR3 DNA sequence: TGCAGTGCCTCTAGATTCCGACAGGGGGTAAACGAGCAGTACTTC. Protein product: CSASRFRQGVNEQYF.

In its sample, this clonotype was seen a few times. V usage is TRBV10-3 and J usage is TRBJ1-4, with D unresolved. CDR3 length: 14 amino acids. Germline V gene data show CDR1 as ENHRY and CDR2 as SYGVKD. Trimming pared 2 bases from V and 8 bases from J, leaving 12 bases between. CDR3 in amino acids: CAISEGSLSEKLFF. In DNA, the CDR3 is TGTGCCATCAGTGAGGGGAGTTTAAGCGAAAAACTGTTTTTT.